This passage covers 5 T cell receptor beta chains from one sample sequenced in a study of OX40 agonist ivuxolimab in advanced cancers. Assay: immunoSEQ multiplex PCR; the TCRdb copy retains only in-frame clones and omits some. In the table there are roughly 64,000 clones, approximately 90% of which are singletons. This specimen was CD4+ or CD8+ T cells sorted from blood, taken in a trial of the OX40 agonist ivuxolimab. All receptors come from an adult with an advanced solid tumor such as melanoma, head and neck, liver or kidney cancer.

The chain uses TRBV11-3 and TRBJ2-7; 11 positions match TRBD2. Per germline, CDR1 SGHNT and CDR2 YENEEA. V gave up 5 bases and J gave up 3 bases; unmatched junction bases: 15. CDR3 length: 18 residues. CDR3 DNA: TGTGCCAGCAGCCCAAAGAATAGCGGGGGGGCGCTTGACTACGAGCAGTACTTC. It codes for CASSPKNSGGALDYEQYF.

The V gene is TRBV2, the J gene TRBJ1-1; 10 bases match TRBD1. CDR3 length: 17 residues. Trimming cost V 3 bases and J 0 bases; bases outside gene matches: 7. The V gene's germline CDR1 is SNHLY and CDR2 FYNNEI. This chain's CDR3 is CASSDHGTGVLNTEAFF. The CDR3 nucleotides read TGTGCCAGCAGTGATCACGGGACAGGGGTCTTGAACACTGAAGCTTTCTTT.

The genes are TRBV19 and TRBJ1-1, with D unresolved. The CDR3 sequence is 16 residues long. V lost 7 bases to trimming and J lost 0 bases, with 18 bases between them. Germline V gene sequence: CDR1 LNHDA, CDR2 SQIVND (reference sequence). CDR3 coding DNA: TGTGCCAGTAACCTCGGGCCAGGCCTAATGAACACTGAAGCTTTCTTT. This translates into CASNLGPGLMNTEAFF.

The CDR3 protein is CASADYGHSGYTEAFF. The CDR3 DNA follows: TGTGCCAGTGCGGACTATGGACACAGTGGATACACTGAAGCTTTCTTT. The chain carries TRBV19 and TRBJ1-1; D is perhaps TRBD1 (5 bases). V lost 8 bases and J lost 3, with 22 bases in between. The CDR3 loop spans 16 amino acids. Per germline, CDR1 LNHDA and CDR2 SQIVND (reference sequence).

This chain connects TRBV5-1 to TRBJ1-1, with 8 bases aligning to TRBD1. CDR1 is SGHRS, CDR2 YFSETQ, per germline. The CDR3 consists of 12 residues. Trimming cost V 0 bases and J 11 bases; bases outside gene matches: 3. Here the CDR3 reads CASSLETGDAFF. DNA for the CDR3: TGCGCCAGCAGCTTGGAGACAGGGGACGCTTTCTTT.